This TCR beta chain was retrieved from a study of shared clonotypes between healthy human individuals. Whole-study findings and limits: The generation probabilities recorded for non-shared clonotypes fell below those of clonotypes shared by all four donors.

Naive CD8 cells were CD45RO-negative, positively selected for CCR7, excluding terminally differentiated effector memory CD45RA+ cells. Worth noting for this clone: Its antigen is not identified.

Assay used: immunoSEQ multiplex PCR; TCRdb lists only in-frame clones, some missing. The sample has 760,000 or so clones; about 96% are singletons. The sequenced material came from naive CD8+ T cells sorted from blood. The source of this sequence is a man between 25 and 39 years old in good health.

The CDR3 nucleotides read TGTGCCAGCAGCTTCGAGACAGGGTTCGACGAGCAGTACTTC. It specifies CASSFETGFDEQYF. The chain combines TRBV5-5 with TRBJ2-7, with 7 bases that match TRBD1. V dropped 2 bases and J dropped 5; count of bases not matched to a gene: 7. The germline V gene encodes CDR1 SGHKS and CDR2 YYEKEE (reference sequence). This CDR3 comprises 14 residues. Supplemented by reference TRBV5-5 and TRBJ2-7, the full variable domain reads DAGVTQSPTHLIKTRGQQVTLRCSPISGHKSVSWYQQVLGQGPQFIFQYYEKEERGRGNFPDRFSARQFPNYSSELNVNALLLGDSALYLCASSFETGFDEQYFGPGTRLTVT.